The rows below give T cell receptor beta chains drawn from one sample of a study of OX40 agonist ivuxolimab in advanced cancers. Sequenced by immunoSEQ multiplex PCR; TCRdb stores in-frame clones only, minus some. The sample carries roughly 86,000 clones, approximately 90% recorded once. The material was CD4+ or CD8+ T cells sorted from blood, obtained in a trial of the OX40 agonist ivuxolimab. The receptors were gathered from an adult with an advanced solid tumor such as melanoma, head and neck, liver or kidney cancer. Each CDR3 is given with its conserved first and last residue. The order of the fields is V gene, clone size, D gene, J gene, CDR3 protein, CDR3 DNA. D genes are given only for firm matches. The listing skips clone size in some rows; elsewhere it reads once, few, many or a size class.

TRBV11-2,NA,TRBD2,TRBJ2-7,CASSPSLLAAQREQYF,TGTGCCAGCAGCCCAAGCTTACTAGCGGCTCAGAGAGAGCAGTACTTC
TRBV5-4,NA,NA,TRBJ2-7,CASSRGFGGAYEQYF,TGTGCCAGCAGCCGTGGGTTTGGCGGCGCCTACGAGCAGTACTTC
TRBV4-1,NA,NA,TRBJ1-1,CASRPPGMNTEAFF,TGCGCCAGCAGACCTCCTGGAATGAACACTGAAGCTTTCTTT
TRBV4-1,NA,NA,TRBJ2-3,CASSRVMGRQPGDTQYF,TGCGCCAGCAGCCGAGTAATGGGGCGACAGCCCGGTGATACGCAGTATTTT
TRBV5-1,once,TRBD1,TRBJ2-7,CASSFRQGTEQYF,TGCGCCAGCAGTTTTCGACAGGGGACCGAGCAGTACTTC
TRBV5-1,NA,NA,TRBJ1-2,CASSSAVGGRYGYTF,TGCGCCAGCAGCTCGGCGGTGGGCGGGCGCTATGGCTACACCTTC
TRBV28,NA,NA,TRBJ2-7,CASSLSGGSSYEQYF,TGTGCCAGCAGTTTATCTGGTGGGAGCTCCTACGAGCAGTACTTC
TRBV5-4,NA,NA,TRBJ1-1,CASSSNTEAFF,TGTGCCAGCAGCTCGAACACTGAAGCTTTCTTT
TRBV6-1,NA,TRBD2,TRBJ2-7,CASSEALAGVMRGYEQYF,TGTGCCAGCAGTGAAGCGCTAGCGGGAGTAATGAGGGGCTACGAGCAGTACTTC
TRBV5-4,NA,NA,TRBJ1-2,CAGSLGQDGYTF,TGTGCCGGCAGCTTGGGCCAGGATGGCTACACCTTC
TRBV12-5,NA,TRBD1,TRBJ1-2,CASGVGQGHNYGYTF,TGTGCTAGTGGTGTGGGACAGGGGCACAACTATGGCTACACCTTC
TRBV5-1,NA,NA,TRBJ1-3,CASSPSQSSGNTIYF,TGCGCCAGCAGCCCAAGCCAGAGCTCTGGAAACACCATATATTTT
TRBV29-1,NA,TRBD2,TRBJ2-7,CSAQAGESSYEQYF,TGCAGCGCTCAAGCGGGAGAGAGCTCCTACGAGCAGTACTTC
TRBV13,NA,TRBD1,TRBJ2-7,CASSLAGTGVYEQYF,TGTGCCAGCAGCCTCGCCGGGACAGGGGTCTACGAGCAGTACTTC
TRBV11-2,NA,NA,TRBJ1-2,CASSSRQGYTF,TGTGCCAGCAGCTCCCGACAGGGCTACACCTTC
TRBV5-4,NA,NA,TRBJ2-5,CASSFGSGEQYF,TGTGCCAGCAGCTTCGGGAGTGGGGAGCAGTACTTC
TRBV6-5,few,NA,TRBJ2-2,CASSSPAAGELFF,TGTGCCAGCAGTTCTCCGGCGGCCGGGGAGCTGTTTTTT
TRBV7-8,NA,NA,TRBJ1-6,CASSEQNSPLHF,TGTGCCAGCAGCGAACAAAATTCACCCCTCCACTTT
TRBV4-1,NA,NA,TRBJ1-2,CASSQDRIGRHGYTF,TGCGCCAGCAGCCAAGATCGAATCGGGAGACATGGCTACACCTTC
TRBV27,NA,TRBD2,TRBJ2-7,CASSFLLAGGSYEQYF,TGTGCCAGCAGTTTCTTACTAGCGGGAGGCTCCTACGAGCAGTACTTC
TRBV15,NA,TRBD2,TRBJ2-3,CATSRVRELMVTDTQYF,TGTGCCACCAGCAGAGTGCGGGAGCTGATGGTCACAGATACGCAGTATTTT
TRBV28,NA,NA,TRBJ1-5,CASSQGFDNQPQHF,TGTGCCAGCAGCCAGGGGTTTGACAATCAGCCCCAGCATTTT
TRBV11-2,NA,NA,TRBJ2-5,CASTINRGVMETQYF,TGTGCCAGCACCATAAACCGCGGCGTAATGGAGACCCAGTACTTC
TRBV5-4,NA,TRBD2,TRBJ2-7,CASSGGLAGDEQYF,TGTGCCAGCAGCGGGGGACTAGCGGGAGACGAGCAGTACTTC
TRBV6-1,NA,TRBD1,TRBJ1-3,CASSPQGVGNTIYF,TGTGCCAGCAGTCCGCAGGGGGTCGGAAACACCATATATTTT
TRBV14,NA,NA,TRBJ2-5,CASSHAPRGAQETQYF,TGTGCCAGCAGCCATGCCCCCCGAGGGGCCCAAGAGACCCAGTACTTC
TRBV28,NA,NA,TRBJ2-7,CASSLLWGGEGSF,TGTGCCAGCAGTTTATTATGGGGCGGCGAAGGGTCCTTC
TRBV30,NA,NA,TRBJ2-7,CAWSAGYEQYF,TGTGCCTGGAGTGCCGGGTACGAGCAGTACTTC
TRBV2,NA,TRBD2,TRBJ2-4,CASSFETLLASSGIQYF,TGTGCCAGCAGTTTCGAGACCTTACTAGCGAGTAGTGGCATTCAGTACTTC
TRBV19,NA,TRBD1,TRBJ2-5,CASSPGQKETQYF,TGTGCCAGTAGCCCGGGACAGAAAGAGACCCAGTACTTC
TRBV28,NA,NA,TRBJ2-1,CASSTRGVGGARNEQFF,TGTGCCAGCAGTACCCGCGGGGTTGGGGGGGCGAGGAATGAGCAGTTCTTC
TRBV2,NA,NA,TRBJ1-1,CASSSNGAEAFF,TGTGCCAGCAGCTCTAATGGGGCTGAAGCTTTCTTT
TRBV5-6,NA,NA,TRBJ1-3,CASSLRGWGLGNTIYF,TGTGCCAGCAGCTTAAGGGGCTGGGGGCTTGGAAACACCATATATTTT
TRBV19,NA,TRBD2,TRBJ2-1,CASSTSGRAFNEQFF,TGTGCCAGTAGTACTAGCGGGAGGGCCTTCAATGAGCAGTTCTTC
TRBV13,NA,TRBD2,TRBJ2-1,CASRTHPTSGTEDEQFF,TGTGCCAGCCGAACCCACCCGACTAGCGGGACAGAGGATGAGCAGTTCTTC
TRBV7-9,NA,TRBD1,TRBJ2-1,CASSLRGHRDRGSYNEQFF,TGTGCCAGCAGCCTAAGGGGCCACCGGGACAGGGGATCCTACAATGAGCAGTTCTTC
TRBV5-5,NA,NA,TRBJ2-5,CASSLGADGGEQYF,TGTGCCAGCAGCTTGGGCGCTGATGGCGGGGAGCAGTACTTC
TRBV6-5,NA,TRBD2,TRBJ2-1,CASSYRPSGSYNEQFF,TGTGCCAGCAGTTACCGGCCTAGCGGGAGCTACAATGAGCAGTTCTTC
TRBV2,NA,NA,TRBJ1-5,CASSELDRQNQPQHF,TGTGCCAGCAGTGAATTGGACAGACAAAATCAGCCCCAGCATTTT
TRBV9,NA,TRBD2,TRBJ2-2,CASSVGWTSRRGATGELFF,TGTGCCAGCAGCGTAGGGTGGACTAGCAGGAGAGGGGCCACCGGGGAGCTGTTTTTT
TRBV2,NA,NA,TRBJ2-5,CASTVGSLSHTDRQETQYF,TGTGCCAGCACCGTTGGGAGTTTGAGTCACACAGATCGACAAGAGACCCAGTACTTC
TRBV5-5,NA,TRBD2,TRBJ2-5,CASSGVGLAGGSGETQYF,TGTGCCAGCAGCGGGGTGGGACTAGCGGGAGGGAGCGGAGAGACCCAGTACTTC
TRBV19,NA,TRBD1,TRBJ1-5,CASSIGTGVRSNQPQHF,TGTGCCAGTAGTATTGGGACAGGGGTCCGTAGCAATCAGCCCCAGCATTTT
TRBV7-3,NA,NA,TRBJ2-1,CASSSQDEQFF,TGTGCCAGCAGCTCCCAGGACGAGCAGTTCTTC
TRBV19,NA,NA,TRBJ1-2,CASSPAGTKSGYTF,TGTGCCAGTAGCCCAGCCGGGACAAAGAGTGGCTACACCTTC
TRBV19,NA,NA,TRBJ2-5,CASKLEGAAETQYF,TGTGCCAGTAAATTGGAGGGGGCGGCAGAGACCCAGTACTTC
TRBV30,NA,NA,TRBJ2-3,CAWSDLEGSTDTQYF,TGTGCCTGGAGTGACCTAGAGGGGAGCACAGATACGCAGTATTTT
TRBV7-9,NA,NA,TRBJ1-1,CASSRDMNTEAFF,TGTGCCAGCAGTAGGGACATGAACACTGAAGCTTTCTTT
TRBV5-1,NA,NA,TRBJ2-2,CASSGGTGELFF,TGCGCCAGCAGCGGCGGGACCGGGGAGCTGTTTTTT
TRBV4-1,NA,NA,TRBJ2-1,CASSQVMGLGSEQFF,TGCGCCAGCAGCCAAGTCATGGGGTTGGGTAGTGAGCAGTTCTTC
TRBV4-1,once,TRBD2,TRBJ2-7,CASSQAPGLAVEQYF,TGCGCCAGCAGCCAAGCACCGGGACTAGCGGTCGAGCAGTACTTC
TRBV5-1,NA,NA,TRBJ1-3,CASSLARGGGPGNTIYF,TGCGCCAGCAGCTTGGCCAGAGGTGGGGGTCCTGGAAACACCATATATTTT
TRBV6-5,few,TRBD1,TRBJ2-7,CASSSRQGVWNEQYF,TGTGCCAGCAGTTCCCGACAGGGGGTTTGGAACGAGCAGTACTTC
TRBV18,NA,NA,TRBJ1-4,CASSFNSATNEKLFF,TGTGCCAGCTCGTTTAACAGTGCAACTAATGAAAAACTGTTTTTT
TRBV4-1,NA,NA,TRBJ1-2,CASSRTHRNNGYTF,TGCGCCAGCAGCCGGACCCATAGAAACAATGGCTACACCTTC
TRBV5-4,once,NA,TRBJ2-7,CASSLASGLYEQYF,TGTGCCAGCAGCCTGGCGAGCGGGCTCTACGAGCAGTACTTC
TRBV21-1,once,NA,TRBJ2-7,CASSKVPRGLAKNYEQYF,TGTGCCAGCAGCAAAGTGCCACGAGGACTAGCGAAAAACTACGAGCAGTACTTC
TRBV29-1,once,NA,TRBJ2-7,CSVEVSPYEQYF,TGCAGCGTTGAAGTCAGCCCCTACGAGCAGTACTTC
TRBV21-1,NA,NA,TRBJ2-7,CDRLRDDRSGHEQYF,TGTGACCGCCTGCGGGATGACCGGTCGGGCCACGAGCAGTACTTC